Below are 2 T cell receptor beta chains sequenced from a single sample in a study of cytomegalovirus exposure and HLA in healthy donors. PCR involved 60 Vbeta and 13 Jbeta primers. TCRdb's table, derived via immunoSEQ multiplex PCR, lists solely in-frame clones and lacks some. Of about 98,000 clones in the sample, approximately 79% were seen once. Material: PBMCs. The receptors derive from a male donor in good health and CMV-seronegative.

CDR3 amino acids: CASGSGKSYEQYF. The CDR3 DNA is TGTGCCAGCGGGTCCGGGAAATCCTACGAGCAGTACTTC. The chain joins TRBV27 to TRBJ2-7; tentatively, D is TRBD2 (5 bases). The length of the CDR3 is 13 residues. CDR1 is MNHEY and CDR2 is SMNVEV in the germline V gene (reference sequence). The ends were cut back, 8 bases at V and 1 base at J, with 12 bases in the middle.

The sample holds one count of this clone. This sequence joins TRBV28 and TRBJ2-7; the match to TRBD1 covers 7 bases. After removal of 8 bases from V and 3 bases from J, the junction contained 10 bases not matched to a gene. CDR1 and CDR2 (germline): MDHEN, SYDVKM. CDR3 length: 14 amino acids. The DNA of the CDR3 is TGTGCCAGCCAAAGGACAGGTTTTCTCTACGAGCAGTACTTC. This codes for CASQRTGFLYEQYF.